This T cell receptor beta chain appears in the sequencing data of a study of molecular identifiers for immune sequencing clone quantification (dated by TCRdb to the late 2010s). Background for the entire study: For a replicate experiment, the RNA from either 20,000 or 100,000 naive CD8 T cells was divided into five aliquots, and four of those aliquots went on to sequencing. This methods study benchmarked molecular-identifier clustering-based TCR repertoire sequencing (MIDCIRS) and TCR RNA copy counting, using CD8 T cells to do so. Overall study results and their limits: Highly expanded clone sizes could be underestimated if identical TCR molecules share a barcode. Modeling gave around 3 recovered TCR RNA copies per cell versus about 10 by digital PCR, implying around 31% capture efficiency. In CMV-specific effector cells, clones with more than 20 RNA copies contained over 98% of molecules, whereas in naive cells such clones contained under 1% of molecules. When barcode sub-clustering was not used, chimeric consensus sequences inflated TCR diversity, with chimeras reaching as high as 47%. Even against a background of 750,000 to 1,000,000 naive CD8 T cells, spiked-in Jurkat TCR RNA amounting to a single cell's worth was reported to be detectable. Naive libraries contained spiked-in Jurkat TCR RNA (10 copies' worth), which is not part of the donor repertoire.

Receptors were amplified or captured by PCR. The listed sequencing device is Illumina HiSeq 4000. Bulk TCR libraries were generated as previously described, with the TCR primers listed in Table S5 used. Purification of total RNA was performed with the Qiagen AllPrep DNA/RNA kit. Reads from multiple sequencing runs of the same library were pooled before analysis. The study's processing was this. Only reads with exact TCR constant sequence were kept, trimmed to 150 nt, and grouped by their 12-nt molecular barcodes. Reads within each barcode group were sub-clustered using a 15% Levenshtein threshold, and quality-weighted consensus sequences were constructed for each RNA molecule. Non-functional sequences were excluded, and lower-count sequences lying one edit away from another sequence were also excluded. Based on a fit of two negative binomial distributions, barcode sub-clusters having less than 20% of the maximum read count were discarded. Through fastp at Q25 and MiXCR, TCRdb rebuilt clones from the public reads, retaining in-frame beta chains. Each CDR3 protein gets just one entry, which takes the most common genes and DNA from the rows behind it. The V and J calls come from TCRdb's annotation, not from the publication. This sample gives just under 650,000 distinct CDR3 sequences in total; 20% of them show up just once. The top ten clones comprise 0.85% of the sample.

Libraries of naive CD8 T cells were generated from about 21,000 to 970,000 sorted cells, with 10%, 30% or 50% of the purified RNA used. On a BD FACSAria II, naive CD8 T cells were FACS-sorted as CD8+CD4-CCR7+CD45RA+ and collected into RLT Plus buffer. To test detection sensitivity, Jurkat RNA equal to ten TCR copies was added to samples of 20,000-1,000,000 naive CD8 T cells. CD8 T cells were enriched using RosetteSep CD8+ T Cell Enrichment Cocktail and Ficoll-Paque, and the enriched cells then underwent ACK red cell lysis. This clonotype was detected many times. It lacks a known antigen. Within one base of it there is no much larger clone, and no base qualities were kept. CDR1 and CDR2 were assigned from the germline V gene as MGHDK and SYGVNS. V drops 5 bases and J drops 12 bases, leaving 17 bases in between. There are 13 amino acids in the CDR3, from cysteine to phenylalanine inclusive. Only the CDR3 DNA stays, 39 bases, in frame from base 1.

The V gene is TRBV25-1 and the J gene is TRBJ2-1, with the D gene not clear enough to name. Material for sequencing was naive CD8+ T cells from blood, with Jurkat cell RNA spiked in. Read against the paper, the sample's cell subset or site label means: FACS-sorted CD8+CD4-CCR7+CD45RA+ naive T cells. The TCR sequence derives from a human donor in good health. Some libraries in this study had Jurkat cell RNA spiked in. The CDR3: CASSPRLVEGQFF. The DNA sequence is given as TGTGCCAGCAGTCCCAGGCTCGTGGAAGGGCAGTTCTTC.